The 18 T cell receptor beta chains presented below share a single source sample, sequenced in a study of glioma-infiltrating T cells after dendritic cell vaccination. TCRdb's table, derived via immunoSEQ multiplex PCR, lists solely in-frame clones and lacks some. The table includes roughly 100,000 clones, about 90% detected once. Time point described: after dendritic cell vaccination, including at tumor progression/relapse. The starting material was blood, obtained after dendritic cell vaccination. These receptors were obtained from a human donor with glioblastoma.

This chain uses TRBV19 with TRBJ1-3; TRBD1 matches at 11 bases. This CDR3 contains 16 residues. Germline-derived CDR1 and CDR2 are LNHDA and SQIVND (reference sequence). With V trimmed by 3 bases and J by 4 bases, 5 bases remained unmatched. The CDR3 loop reads CASSIRDRGTGNTIYF. CDR3 in DNA: TGTGCCAGTAGTATCCGGGACAGGGGGACCGGAAACACCATATATTTT.

V is TRBV2 and J is TRBJ2-1; 14 bases fit TRBD2. Germline CDR1 SNHLY, CDR2 FYNNEI. J was trimmed by 9 bases and V by 6 bases; bases with no gene match: 7. The CDR3 runs 15 residues. Written as DNA, the CDR3 is TGTGCCAGCAGACCGACTAGCGGGAGGGCCGGTGAGCAGTTCTTC. Protein: CASRPTSGRAGEQFF.

The chain is built from TRBV11-2 and TRBJ1-1; a possible D gene is TRBD1 (5 bases). The length of the CDR3 is 16 residues. Germline CDR1 reads SGHAT; CDR2 reads FQNNGV. Trimming cost V 7 bases and J 3 bases, with 21 bases left between them. The CDR3 nucleotides are TGTGCCAGCACCCCAGGCACCGGAGACAGATACACTGAAGCTTTCTTT. It encodes CASTPGTGDRYTEAFF. Filled out from reference TRBV11-2 and TRBJ1-1, the complete variable domain reads EAGVAQSPRYKIIEKRQSVAFWCNPISGHATLYWYQQILGQGPKLLIQFQNNGVVDDSQLPKDRFSAERLKGVDSTLKIQPAKLEDSAVYLCASTPGTGDRYTEAFFGQGTRLTVV.

This clone was seen a single time. The chain recombines TRBV2 with TRBJ2-5; D possibly corresponds to TRBD1 (5 bases). Trimming left V 5 bases short and J 2 bases short, with 12 bases between. Germline V gives CDR1 SNHLY, CDR2 FYNNEI. The CDR3 is 14 amino acids. Here the CDR3 reads CASSQDTTQETQYF. In nucleotides, the CDR3 is TGTGCCAGCAGTCAGGACACAACACAAGAGACCCAGTACTTC.

The genes are TRBV6-1 and TRBJ1-5; the D gene is possibly TRBD1 (5 bases). Germline CDR1 is MNHNS and CDR2 is SASEGT. V was cut by 6 bases and J by 1 base, with 7 bases left in between. This CDR3 has 13 amino acids. Here the CDR3 reads CASRGLSNQPQHF. CDR3 DNA sequence: TGTGCCAGCAGGGGACTCAGCAATCAGCCCCAGCATTTT.

The rearrangement links TRBV9 to TRBJ2-5; 10 bases fit TRBD1. The length of the CDR3 is 14 residues. Germline V CDR1 and CDR2: SGDLS, YYNGEE. V shed 4 bases and J 2 bases; nucleotides not matched to a gene: 2. The CDR3 loop is CASSLGQGQETQYF. CDR3 coding DNA: TGTGCCAGCAGCCTGGGACAGGGGCAAGAGACCCAGTACTTC.

The rearrangement uses TRBV5-1 and TRBJ2-6, with TRBD2 matching over 10 bases. Germline loops: CDR1 SGHRS, CDR2 YFSETQ. The trim removed 3 bases at V and 0 bases at J, leaving 12 bases unmatched. The CDR3 totals 20 residues. CDR3 nucleotides: TGCGCCAGCAGCTGGGCAGTTACTAGCGGGACGAGCTCTGGGGCCAACGTCCTGACTTTC. Its protein is CASSWAVTSGTSSGANVLTF.

This clone appeared a few times. The chain joins TRBV29-1 to TRBJ2-2, with a possible D match to TRBD2 (5 bases). The CDR3 totals 15 residues. Germline V CDR1 and CDR2: SQVTM, ANQGSEA. Trimming shortened V by 6 bases and J by 3 bases, and 17 bases separated the two germline ends. Here the CDR3 DNA reads TGCAGCGTCGGGGTGGGTCTCTTGGACACCGGGGAGCTGTTTTTT. Amino acids: CSVGVGLLDTGELFF.

This clone has just a few counts. The V call is TRBV7-6, the J call TRBJ1-2, with 9 nucleotides matching TRBD1. Trimming removed 5 bases from V and 7 bases from J; junction bases left unmatched: 8. The CDR3 length is 14 residues. Per the germline V gene, CDR1 is SGHVS and CDR2 is FNYEAQ. The CDR3 sequence: CASSPDRGPSGYTF. CDR3 DNA: TGTGCCAGCAGCCCGGACAGGGGTCCCTCTGGCTACACCTTC.

This rearrangement joins TRBV5-5 to TRBJ2-7; possible D gene TRBD2, 7 bases. Germline V gene data show CDR1 as SGHKS and CDR2 as YYEKEE (reference sequence). The V end lost 0 bases, the J end lost 2 bases, and 9 bases lay between the germline ends. The CDR3 totals 14 residues. CDR3 DNA: TGTGCCAGCAGCTTGGCGGGGGGCACCTACGAGCAGTACTTC. As protein: CASSLAGGTYEQYF. The complete variable domain, with remaining parts taken from reference TRBV5-5 and TRBJ2-7, reads DAGVTQSPTHLIKTRGQQVTLRCSPISGHKSVSWYQQVLGQGPQFIFQYYEKEERGRGNFPDRFSARQFPNYSSELNVNALLLGDSALYLCASSLAGGTYEQYFGPGTRLTVT.

This chain links TRBV5-5 with TRBJ1-5, with D unclear. V was trimmed by 1 base and J by 3 bases, leaving 5 bases between them. This CDR3 is 13 amino acids long. Per germline, CDR1 SGHKS and CDR2 YYEKEE (reference sequence). The CDR3: CASSLTDNQPQHF. As DNA, the CDR3 is TGTGCCAGCAGCTTGACAGACAATCAGCCCCAGCATTTT.

CDR3 nucleotides: TGTGCCAGCACCTACGCCCCTAGAAACACTGAAGCTTTCTTT. Protein: CASTYAPRNTEAFF. The chain has TRBV6-5 and TRBJ1-1; D not certain. There are 14 residues in the CDR3. The germline CDR1 and CDR2 sequences are MNHEY and SVGAGI. The V gene lost 7 bases and the J gene lost 2 bases, with 14 bases spanning the gap.

The genes are TRBV6-5 and TRBJ2-7; D possibly corresponds to TRBD2 (7 bases). Trimming left V 7 bases short and J 6 bases short, with 19 bases between. Germline V gene data show CDR1 as MNHEY and CDR2 as SVGAGI. The CDR3 is 14 amino acids. The CDR3 region is CASNLRGAPTEQYF. Written as DNA, the CDR3 is TGTGCCAGCAACCTCCGGGGGGCACCGACCGAGCAGTACTTC.

The chain uses TRBV10-3 and TRBJ2-7; TRBD1 aligns across 12 bases. The CDR3 is made up of 13 amino acids. The V gene's germline CDR1 is ENHRY and CDR2 SYGVKD. V trimming: 6 bases; J trimming: 5 bases; junction bases outside the gene matches: 2. The CDR3 sequence is CAISGTGGHEQYF. The CDR3 DNA reads as TGTGCCATCAGCGGGACAGGGGGCCACGAGCAGTACTTC.

The chain joins TRBV29-1 to TRBJ2-7; 7 bases line up with TRBD2. The CDR3 runs to 14 residues. Germline V gene lookup returns CDR1 SQVTM and CDR2 ANQGSEA. Trimming cost V 3 bases and J 4 bases; bases outside gene matches: 9. Here the CDR3 reads CSVDFGGTGYEQYF. CDR3 DNA sequence: TGCAGCGTTGACTTCGGGGGGACTGGATACGAGCAGTACTTC.

The V gene is TRBV9, the J gene TRBJ2-5; 8 positions agree with TRBD2. The CDR3 has 14 amino acids. Germline V gene data show CDR1 as SGDLS and CDR2 as YYNGEE. Trimming removed 0 bases from V and 5 bases from J; junction bases left unmatched: 3. The DNA for the CDR3 is TGTGCCAGCAGCGTAGCGGGGGGGCTGGAGACCCAGTACTTC. It is translated as CASSVAGGLETQYF.

This rearrangement joins TRBV5-6 to TRBJ2-1; 8 bases agree with TRBD2. The V and J ends lost 2 bases and 4 bases, in that order; junction bases with no gene match: 2. Germline V gene data show CDR1 as SGHDT and CDR2 as YYEEEE. This CDR3 comprises 14 residues. The CDR3 sequence is CASSLSGSYNEQFF. Written as DNA, the CDR3 is TGTGCCAGCAGCTTAAGCGGGAGTTACAATGAGCAGTTCTTC.

V is TRBV6-1 and J is TRBJ1-5; tentatively, D is TRBD1 (5 bases). V lost 4 bases, J lost 0 bases, and 13 bases lay in between. CDR3 size: 16 residues. Germline V gene sequence: CDR1 MNHNS, CDR2 SASEGT. CDR3 sequence: CASSASGVYSNQPQHF. In DNA, the CDR3 is TGTGCCAGCAGTGCCTCGGGGGTTTATAGCAATCAGCCCCAGCATTTT.